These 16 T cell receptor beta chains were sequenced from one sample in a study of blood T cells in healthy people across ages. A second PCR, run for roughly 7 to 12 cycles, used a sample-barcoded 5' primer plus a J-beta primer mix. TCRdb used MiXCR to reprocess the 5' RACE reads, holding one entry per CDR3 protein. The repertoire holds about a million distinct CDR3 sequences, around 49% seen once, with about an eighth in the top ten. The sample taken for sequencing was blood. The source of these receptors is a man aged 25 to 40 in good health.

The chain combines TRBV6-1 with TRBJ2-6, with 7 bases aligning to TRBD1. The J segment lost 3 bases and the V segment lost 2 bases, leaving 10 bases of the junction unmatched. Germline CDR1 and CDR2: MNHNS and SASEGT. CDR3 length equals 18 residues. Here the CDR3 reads CASSETDRDQYGANVLTF. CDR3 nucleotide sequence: TGTGCCAGCAGTGAAACCGACAGGGATCAGTATGGGGCCAACGTCCTGACTTTC.

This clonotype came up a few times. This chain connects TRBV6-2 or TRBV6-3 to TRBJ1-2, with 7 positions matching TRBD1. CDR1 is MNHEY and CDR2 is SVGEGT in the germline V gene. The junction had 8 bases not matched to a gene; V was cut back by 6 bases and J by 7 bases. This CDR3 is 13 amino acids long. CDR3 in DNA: TGTGCCAGCAGCCCTGGACAGGATCGTGGCTACACCTTC. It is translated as CASSPGQDRGYTF.

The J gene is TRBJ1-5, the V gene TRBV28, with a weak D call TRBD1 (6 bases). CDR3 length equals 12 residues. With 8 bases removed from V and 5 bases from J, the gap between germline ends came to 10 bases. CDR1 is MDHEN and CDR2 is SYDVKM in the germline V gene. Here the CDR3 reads CASGQLYQPQHF. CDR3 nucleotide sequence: TGTGCCAGCGGACAGCTATATCAGCCCCAGCATTTT. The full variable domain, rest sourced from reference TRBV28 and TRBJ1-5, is DVKVTQSSRYLVKRTGEKVFLECVQDMDHENMFWYRQDPGLGLRLIYFSYDVKMKEKGDIPEGYSVSREKKERFSLILESASTNQTSMYLCASGQLYQPQHFGDGTRLSIL.

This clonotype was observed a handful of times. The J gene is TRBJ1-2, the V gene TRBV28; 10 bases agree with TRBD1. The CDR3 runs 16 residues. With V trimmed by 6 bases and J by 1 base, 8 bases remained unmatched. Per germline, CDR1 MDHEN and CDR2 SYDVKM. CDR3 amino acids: CASSSLGTGVNYGYTF. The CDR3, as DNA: TGTGCCAGCAGCTCCCTCGGGACAGGGGTTAACTATGGCTACACCTTC.

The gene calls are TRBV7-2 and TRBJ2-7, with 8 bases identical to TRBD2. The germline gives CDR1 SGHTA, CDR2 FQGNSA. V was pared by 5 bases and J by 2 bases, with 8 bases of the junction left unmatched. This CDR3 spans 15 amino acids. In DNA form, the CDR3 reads TGTGCCAGCAGCCAAACTAGCGGCAACGCCTACGAGCAGTACTTC. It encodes CASSQTSGNAYEQYF.

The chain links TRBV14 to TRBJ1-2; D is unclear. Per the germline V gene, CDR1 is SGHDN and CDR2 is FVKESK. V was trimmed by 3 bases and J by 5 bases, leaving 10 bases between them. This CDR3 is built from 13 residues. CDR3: CASSQTTVYGYTF. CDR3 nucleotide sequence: TGTGCCAGCAGCCAGACTACAGTGTATGGCTACACCTTC.

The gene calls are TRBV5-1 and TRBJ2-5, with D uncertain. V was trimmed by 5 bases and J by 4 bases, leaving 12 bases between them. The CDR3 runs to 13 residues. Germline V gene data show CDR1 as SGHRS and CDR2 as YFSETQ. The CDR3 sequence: CASSLMVGETQYF. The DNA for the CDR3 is TGCGCCAGCAGTCTCATGGTGGGAGAGACCCAGTACTTC.

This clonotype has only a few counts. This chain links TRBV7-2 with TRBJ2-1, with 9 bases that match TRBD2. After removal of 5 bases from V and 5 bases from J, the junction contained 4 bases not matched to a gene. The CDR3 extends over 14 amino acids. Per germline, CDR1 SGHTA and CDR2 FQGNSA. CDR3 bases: TGTGCCAGCAGCCGGAGCGGGGGGCACAATGAGCAGTTCTTC. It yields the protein CASSRSGGHNEQFF. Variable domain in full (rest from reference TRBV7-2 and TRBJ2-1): GAGVSQSPSNKVTEKGKDVELRCDPISGHTALYWYRQSLGQGLEFLIYFQGNSAPDKSGLPSDRFSAERTGGSVSTLTIQRTQQEDSAVYLCASSRSGGHNEQFFGPGTRLTVL.

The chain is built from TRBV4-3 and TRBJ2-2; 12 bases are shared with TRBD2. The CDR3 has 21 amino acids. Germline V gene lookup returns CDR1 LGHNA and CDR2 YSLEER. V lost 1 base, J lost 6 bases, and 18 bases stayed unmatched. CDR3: CASSQVRLSSSGGGLAGELFF. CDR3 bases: TGCGCCAGCAGCCAAGTACGCCTCAGCTCTAGCGGGGGGGGCTTGGCCGGGGAGCTGTTTTTT.

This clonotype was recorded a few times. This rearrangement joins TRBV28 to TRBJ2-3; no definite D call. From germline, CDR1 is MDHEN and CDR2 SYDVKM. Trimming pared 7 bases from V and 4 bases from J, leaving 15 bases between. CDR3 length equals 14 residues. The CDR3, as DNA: TGTGCCAGCACTTCTATCTTGGAGTCAGATACGCAGTATTTT. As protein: CASTSILESDTQYF.

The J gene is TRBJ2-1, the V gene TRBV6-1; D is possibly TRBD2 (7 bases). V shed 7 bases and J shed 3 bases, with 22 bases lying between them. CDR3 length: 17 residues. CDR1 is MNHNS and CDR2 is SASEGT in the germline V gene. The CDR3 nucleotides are TGTGCCAGCACCGATACGAAGGGGGGGACCGTCTACAATGAGCAGTTCTTC. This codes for CASTDTKGGTVYNEQFF.

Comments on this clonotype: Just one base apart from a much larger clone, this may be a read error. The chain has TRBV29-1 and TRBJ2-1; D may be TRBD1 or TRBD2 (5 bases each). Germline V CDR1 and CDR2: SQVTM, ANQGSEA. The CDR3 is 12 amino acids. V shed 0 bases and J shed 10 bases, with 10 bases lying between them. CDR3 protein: CSVEDGTSEQFF. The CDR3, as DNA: TGCAGCGTTGAAGATGGGACCTCCGAGCAGTTCTTC.

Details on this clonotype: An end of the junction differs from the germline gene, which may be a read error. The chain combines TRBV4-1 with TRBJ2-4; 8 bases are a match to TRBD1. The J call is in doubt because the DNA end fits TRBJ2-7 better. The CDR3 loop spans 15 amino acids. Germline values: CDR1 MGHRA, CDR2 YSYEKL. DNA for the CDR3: TGCGTCAGCAGCCAAGATCAGGGGGCGGCCTACGAGCAGTACTTC. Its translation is CVSSQDQGAAYEQYF.

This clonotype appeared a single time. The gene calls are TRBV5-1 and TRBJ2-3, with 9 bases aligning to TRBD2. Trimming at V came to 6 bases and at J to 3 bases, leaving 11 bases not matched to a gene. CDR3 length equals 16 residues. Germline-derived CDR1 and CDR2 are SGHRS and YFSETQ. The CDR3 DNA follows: TGCGCCAGCAACAAGGGAACTAGCGGGTGGACAGATACGCAGTATTTT. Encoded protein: CASNKGTSGWTDTQYF.

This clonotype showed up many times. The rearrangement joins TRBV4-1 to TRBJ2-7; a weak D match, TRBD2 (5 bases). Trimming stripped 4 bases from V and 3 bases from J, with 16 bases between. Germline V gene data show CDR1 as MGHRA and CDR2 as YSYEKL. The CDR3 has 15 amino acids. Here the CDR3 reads CASSPLWESGYEQYF. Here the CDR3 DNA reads TGCGCCAGCAGCCCCCTATGGGAGTCAGGCTACGAGCAGTACTTC.

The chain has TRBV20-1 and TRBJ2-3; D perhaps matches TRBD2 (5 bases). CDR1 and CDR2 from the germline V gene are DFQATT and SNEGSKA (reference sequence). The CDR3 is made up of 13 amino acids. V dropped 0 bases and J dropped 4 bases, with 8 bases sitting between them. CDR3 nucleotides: TGCAGTGCTAGAGATCGAGCGGCAGATACGCAGTATTTT. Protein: CSARDRAADTQYF.